This T cell receptor beta chain was observed in a study of control samples from healthy donors and cancer patients. V was shortened by 4 bases and J by 5 bases, with 15 bases between the two germline ends. This CDR3 spans 14 amino acids. Germline V gene sequence: CDR1 SGHRS, CDR2 YFSETQ. Profiling relied on immunoSEQ multiplex PCR, and the TCRdb table lists in-frame clones only, not all of them. The sample records fewer than 300,000 clones, approximately 80% being singletons. The source of this sequence is a woman aged 55-75 years with lung cancer. The gene calls are TRBV5-1 and TRBJ1-1; perhaps TRBD1 as D (6 bases). Sequencing was performed on PBMCs. The CDR3 loop reads CASSVGHPGTEAFF. In nucleotides, the CDR3 is TGCGCCAGCAGCGTGGGACACCCGGGGACTGAAGCTTTCTTT.